The 28 T cell receptor beta chains listed next were all sequenced from one sample in a study of blood T cells in healthy people across ages (dated by TCRdb to 2015 to 2017). Library prep was done by 5' RACE. This sample was sequenced with an Illumina HiSeq 2500. A second about 7 to 11 cycle PCR used a sample-barcoded 5' primer and a J-beta primer mix. TCRdb's own reprocessing of the public reads used fastp at Q25 and MiXCR and kept productive beta chains. Rows are combined by CDR3 protein, so each entry shows the most common genes and DNA. The sample table shows 700,000 to 800,000 distinct CDR3 sequences, and roughly 47% are seen once. The ten largest clones add up to 20% to 25% of the sample. Specimen: blood. The origin of the receptors is a woman between 55 and 75 years old in good health.

The chain recombines TRBV12-3 or TRBV12-4 with TRBJ1-4; D remains unclear. The V gene lost 6 bases and the J gene lost 10 bases, with 18 bases spanning the gap. CDR3 size: 14 residues. This CDR3 reads CASSTEGLLGKLFF. The CDR3 DNA reads as TGTGCCAGCAGCACAGAAGGCCTCTTGGGAAAACTGTTTTTT.

This clonotype was observed a few times. The gene calls are TRBV6-2 or TRBV6-3 and TRBJ2-7, with D unresolved. V was pared by 0 bases and J by 3 bases, with 12 bases between. The CDR3 length is 15 residues. Germline V gene data show CDR1 as MNHEY and CDR2 as SVGEGT. The CDR3, as DNA: TGTGCCAGCAGTTACTCGAGCCAATCACTCTACGAGCAGTACTTC. It specifies CASSYSSQSLYEQYF.

This clonotype was detected once. The rearrangement uses TRBV10-3 and TRBJ1-6; D unclear. Trimming removed 8 bases at V and 10 bases at J, with 27 bases between. This CDR3 is built from 17 residues. The germline V gene has CDR1 ENHRY and CDR2 SYGVKD. Here the CDR3 DNA reads TGTGCCATCGGTCAGTCGGACCAAACTAACCTTGGATCACCCCTCCACTTT. This codes for CAIGQSDQTNLGSPLHF.

This clonotype was detected only a few times. The chain has TRBV20-1 and TRBJ1-5, with 9 nucleotides matching TRBD1. The germline V gene encodes CDR1 DFQATT and CDR2 SNEGSKA (reference sequence). The J segment lost 6 bases and the V segment lost 6 bases, leaving 9 bases of the junction unmatched. The CDR3 contains 14 residues. CDR3 bases: TGCAGTGCCGCCGGGACAGGGTTAGCTCAGCCCCAGCATTTT. This gives the protein CSAAGTGLAQPQHF.

This rearrangement joins TRBV18 to TRBJ2-5; TRBD1 might be the D (5 bases). The DNA matches TRBJ2-7 better at its end, which makes the J call doubtful. This CDR3 has 13 amino acids. Looked up from germline, CDR1 is KGHSH and CDR2 is LQKENI. CDR3 sequence: CASSPPSGREQYF. For the CDR3, the DNA is TGTGCCAGCTCACCACCGTCAGGGCGCGAGCAGTACTTC.

The rearrangement uses TRBV5-1 and TRBJ2-1; possible D gene TRBD2, 6 bases. Trimming removed 5 bases from V and 5 bases from J, with 11 bases in between. This CDR3 spans 13 amino acids. Germline values: CDR1 SGHRS, CDR2 YFSETQ. The chain's CDR3 is CASRALADNEQFF. CDR3 DNA: TGCGCCAGCAGAGCACTAGCAGACAATGAGCAGTTCTTC.

The table lists this clonotype with a few counts. The chain uses TRBV12-3 or TRBV12-4 and TRBJ2-5; D may be TRBD2 (6 bases). The CDR3 has 15 residues. Trimming shortened V by 1 base and J by 2 bases, and 11 bases separated the two germline ends. The CDR3 bases are TGTGCCAGCAGTTTAGAGCGGGCGCGACAAGAGACCCAGTACTTC. Protein product: CASSLERARQETQYF.

There are many counts of this clonotype. The rearrangement joins TRBV7-2 to TRBJ2-7; TRBD2 matches 10 bases. The CDR3 runs to 14 residues. Trimming removed 2 bases from V and 6 bases from J; junction bases left unmatched: 4. CDR1 SGHTA and CDR2 FQGNSA come from the germline V gene. In nucleotides, the CDR3 is TGTGCCAGCAGCTTAAGCGGGAGGGCGTCCGAGCAGTACTTC. Residues: CASSLSGRASEQYF.

The J gene is TRBJ2-5, the V gene TRBV5-5, with D possibly matching TRBD2 (5 bases). This CDR3 has 13 residues. Trimming took 7 bases from V and 1 from J, leaving 11 bases between them. Germline assignment: CDR1 SGHKS and CDR2 YYEKEE (reference sequence). For the CDR3, the DNA is TGTGCCAGCCGAGCGGCAAGCCAAGAGACCCAGTACTTC. It encodes CASRAASQETQYF.

In this sample, this clonotype turned up a few times. The chain has TRBV12-3 or TRBV12-4 and TRBJ2-7; TRBD1 agrees at 9 bases. The CDR3 consists of 15 residues. The V gene end was trimmed by 6 bases and the J gene end by 4 bases; junction bases not matched to a gene: 10. The CDR3 nucleotides are TGTGCCAGCAGGCCGGGACAGGGTGGTTGGTACGAGCAGTACTTC. Its protein is CASRPGQGGWYEQYF.

This clonotype was seen only a few times. This sequence joins TRBV14 and TRBJ2-1, with D perhaps matching TRBD1 or TRBD2 (5 bases each). Per the germline V gene, CDR1 is SGHDN and CDR2 is FVKESK. There are 17 residues in the CDR3. V was clipped by 0 bases and J by 6 bases, with 18 bases between them. The CDR3 is CASSQDPGPNPLNEQFF. CDR3 nucleotides: TGTGCCAGCAGCCAAGATCCGGGGCCGAATCCCCTCAATGAGCAGTTCTTC.

This clonotype was observed once. V usage is TRBV6-1 and J usage is TRBJ2-6, with TRBD1 matching over 7 bases. Germline V gene lookup returns CDR1 MNHNS and CDR2 SASEGT. After removal of 6 bases from V and 1 base from J, the junction contained 12 bases not matched to a gene. There are 18 residues in the CDR3. CDR3 in DNA: TGTGCCAGCAGCCCGGGACAGTTCTCCGGGTCTGGGGCCAACGTCCTGACTTTC. Its protein product is CASSPGQFSGSGANVLTF.

With regard to this clonotype: This may be a read error: a much more frequent sequence differs by one nucleotide. The CDR3 coding sequence is TGTGTCAGCAGCCAAGATCGGGGGGCGGGGGGGCCAGAGAATGAGCAGTTCTTC. This codes for CVSSQDRGAGGPENEQFF. The chain combines TRBV4-2 with TRBJ2-1; 9 nucleotides match TRBD2. Germline CDR1 and CDR2: LGHNA and YNFKEQ. The CDR3 consists of 18 residues.

The V gene is TRBV6-1, the J gene TRBJ2-5; D is unresolved. The V gene lost 5 bases and the J gene lost 6 bases, with 13 bases spanning the gap. Germline assignment: CDR1 MNHNS and CDR2 SASEGT. This CDR3 is built from 13 residues. The CDR3: CASSPVRGQTQYF. In DNA form, the CDR3 reads TGTGCCAGCAGTCCGGTCCGTGGGCAGACCCAGTACTTC.

V usage is TRBV9 and J usage is TRBJ2-1, with 8 nucleotides matching TRBD2. This CDR3 contains 16 residues. The germline V gene has CDR1 SGDLS and CDR2 YYNGEE. The junction had 7 bases not matched to a gene; V was cut back by 4 bases and J by 1 base. In DNA, the CDR3 is TGTGCCAGCAGCCTCCGAGCGGGAGAGTCCTACAATGAGCAGTTCTTC. This gives the protein CASSLRAGESYNEQFF.

Only a few counts were recorded for this clonotype. The chain recombines TRBV20-1 with TRBJ2-7; 7 positions match TRBD2. The CDR3 is 14 residues long. Germline V gene sequence: CDR1 DFQATT, CDR2 SNEGSKA (reference sequence). Trimming removed 3 bases from V and 3 bases from J; junction bases left unmatched: 8. The CDR3: CSASNLAEYYEQYF. The CDR3 DNA reads TGCAGTGCTAGTAACCTAGCGGAGTACTACGAGCAGTACTTC.

Only a few counts were recorded for this clonotype. This chain uses TRBV4-2 with TRBJ2-5; 12 nucleotides line up with TRBD2. J lost 9 bases, V lost 1 base, and 3 bases had no gene match. From germline, CDR1 is LGHNA and CDR2 YNFKEQ. This CDR3 has 14 amino acids. The CDR3 loop is CASSQGGTSGPQYF. The CDR3 region has the DNA TGTGCCAGCAGCCAAGGGGGGACTAGCGGGCCCCAGTACTTC.

This clonotype was counted between two and nine times. This chain links TRBV5-1 with TRBJ1-2, with D possibly being TRBD1 (6 bases). The CDR3 totals 15 residues. Between the trimmed V and J ends, which lost 4 bases and 5 bases, there was a span of 18 bases. CDR1 is SGHRS and CDR2 is YFSETQ in the germline V gene. The chain's CDR3 is CASSNGGQGPYGYTF. The CDR3 coding sequence is TGCGCCAGCAGCAATGGGGGGCAAGGACCGTATGGCTACACCTTC.

With respect to this clonotype: The junction shows a germline mismatch at one end, possibly a read error. V usage is TRBV12-3 or TRBV12-4 and J usage is TRBJ2-5; 7 nucleotides align to TRBD2. TRBJ2-7 matches the DNA end more closely, so the J call is doubtful. There are 14 residues in the CDR3. CDR3: CASSVGSGAYEQYF. The CDR3 nucleotides read TGCGCCAGCAGTGTGGGGAGCGGGGCTTACGAGCAGTACTTC.

There are many counts of this clonotype. The chain carries TRBV12-3 or TRBV12-4 and TRBJ1-1, with no clear D. With 8 bases removed from V and 6 bases from J, the gap between germline ends came to 10 bases. The CDR3 sequence is 11 residues long. The CDR3 is CASSFRAEAFF. The CDR3 nucleotides are TGTGCCAGCTCCTTCCGGGCTGAAGCTTTCTTT.

The V call is TRBV29-1, the J call TRBJ2-2; D may be TRBD1 (6 bases). This CDR3 comprises 13 residues. The germline gives CDR1 SQVTM, CDR2 ANQGSEA. Trimming removed 6 bases at V and 7 bases at J, with 15 bases between. The CDR3 here is CSVSQGFIGELFF. Here the CDR3 DNA reads TGCAGCGTCTCGCAGGGGTTTATCGGGGAGCTGTTTTTT.

The chain uses TRBV19 and TRBJ1-1; the D gene is possibly TRBD1 (5 bases). Germline assignment: CDR1 LNHDA and CDR2 SQIVND (reference sequence). V lost 7 bases to trimming and J lost 1 base, with 10 bases between them. This CDR3 has 13 amino acids. DNA of the CDR3: TGTGCCAGTATGGGGGAGGAGAACACTGAAGCTTTCTTT. This codes for CASMGEENTEAFF.

The genes are TRBV7-9 and TRBJ2-5; TRBD1 is a possible D gene (6 bases). Trimming removed 9 bases at V and 4 bases at J, with 21 bases between. The CDR3 extends over 15 amino acids. Germline CDR1 reads SEHNR; CDR2 reads FQNEAQ (reference sequence). CDR3 nucleotide sequence: TGTGCCAGAAACTTCCGTGGGGGCGGTAGAGAGACCCAGTACTTC. As protein: CARNFRGGGRETQYF.

The chain has TRBV20-1 and TRBJ2-3, with 15 bases that match TRBD2. The V and J ends lost 4 bases and 3 bases, in that order; junction bases with no gene match: 8. CDR1 and CDR2 from the germline V gene are DFQATT and SNEGSKA (reference sequence). This CDR3 has 17 amino acids. DNA of the CDR3: TGCAGTGCTACTGGACTAGCGGGAGGGCCGGAGACAGATACGCAGTATTTT. Protein product: CSATGLAGGPETDTQYF.

This clonotype was seen a handful of times. The chain links TRBV6-5 to TRBJ2-1, with a weak D call TRBD2 (6 bases). Looked up from germline, CDR1 is MNHEY and CDR2 is SVGAGI. The CDR3 is 16 amino acids. V lost 2 bases and J 9 bases, leaving 20 bases between the germline ends. CDR3 sequence reads: CASSYEPRVHGGEQFF. CDR3 sequence (DNA): TGTGCCAGCAGTTACGAACCTCGGGTTCACGGGGGTGAGCAGTTCTTC.

CDR3 sequence reads: CAISESLAGAASYNEQYF. The CDR3 coding sequence is TGTGCCATCAGTGAGTCCCTAGCAGGGGCCGCCTCCTACAATGAGCAGTACTTC. This chain connects TRBV10-3 to TRBJ2-1, with D possibly TRBD1 on 6 matching bases. TRBJ2-7 explains the end of the DNA better; the J call may be wrong. Germline V CDR1 and CDR2: ENHRY, SYGVKD. CDR3 length equals 18 residues.

V is TRBV7-8 and J is TRBJ1-1; D is ambiguous. V gave up 1 base and J gave up 2 bases, with 8 bases separating them. Germline-derived CDR1 and CDR2 are SGHVS and FQNEAQ. The length of the CDR3 is 14 residues. The CDR3 protein is CASSLGSFNTEAFF. The CDR3 nucleotides are TGTGCCAGCAGCTTAGGGAGTTTCAACACTGAAGCTTTCTTT.

This clonotype was recorded a few times. The J gene is TRBJ1-5, the V gene TRBV19; D unresolved. The germline CDR1 and CDR2 sequences are LNHDA and SQIVND (reference sequence). The CDR3 is 15 residues long. Trimming removed 3 bases at V and 0 bases at J, with 9 bases between. Here the CDR3 DNA reads TGTGCCAGTAGTATCGAGGGAAATAGCAATCAGCCCCAGCATTTT. This encodes CASSIEGNSNQPQHF.